The sequence of this TCR beta chain was determined in a study of cytomegalovirus exposure and HLA in healthy donors. Study-wide results and caveats: Researchers counted roughly 160 TCR beta chains as cytomegalovirus-associated. The classifier reportedly diagnosed cytomegalovirus status with high sensitivity and specificity.

As for this clone: What it recognizes is unknown.

Clones were read by immunoSEQ multiplex PCR, and TCRdb kept only the in-frame ones, dropping some. The sample lists about 150,000 clones, around 84% occurring once. The CDR3 spans 17 residues. V lost 2 bases and J 4 bases, leaving 20 bases between the germline ends. Germline V gene sequence: CDR1 SGHTA, CDR2 FQGNSA. Sequenced material: PBMCs. The rearrangement links TRBV7-2 to TRBJ1-1, with D possibly TRBD1 on 5 matching bases. This receptor was taken from a human donor in good health. This chain's CDR3 is CASSLLPGGGLFTEAFF. The CDR3, as DNA: TGTGCCAGCAGCTTACTTCCAGGTGGGGGGTTGTTCACTGAAGCTTTCTTT. Full variable domain (remainder filled in from reference TRBV7-2 and TRBJ1-1): GAGVSQSPSNKVTEKGKDVELRCDPISGHTALYWYRQSLGQGLEFLIYFQGNSAPDKSGLPSDRFSAERTGGSVSTLTIQRTQQEDSAVYLCASSLLPGGGLFTEAFFGQGTRLTVV.